The sequence of this T cell receptor (beta chain) was determined in a study of T cell responses to AZD1222 COVID-19 vaccine. Using immunoSEQ multiplex PCR, the repertoire was profiled, and TCRdb retains in-frame clones only, with some absent. The sample lists roughly 70,000 clones, about nine tenths occurring once. V lost 4 bases, J lost 1 base, and 6 bases stayed unmatched. The CDR3 length is 17 residues. Germline V gene data show CDR1 as SNHLY and CDR2 as FYNNEI. The sample in question was peripheral blood, obtained 28 days after the second dose of the MenACWY control vaccine. The TCR comes from an adult who received the MenACWY meningococcal vaccine as a control. The gene calls are TRBV2 and TRBJ1-3; TRBD1 matches 11 bases. The CDR3 region has the DNA TGTGCCAGCAGTGTCGGACAGGGGGCCACATCTGGAAACACCATATATTTT. It is translated as CASSVGQGATSGNTIYF.